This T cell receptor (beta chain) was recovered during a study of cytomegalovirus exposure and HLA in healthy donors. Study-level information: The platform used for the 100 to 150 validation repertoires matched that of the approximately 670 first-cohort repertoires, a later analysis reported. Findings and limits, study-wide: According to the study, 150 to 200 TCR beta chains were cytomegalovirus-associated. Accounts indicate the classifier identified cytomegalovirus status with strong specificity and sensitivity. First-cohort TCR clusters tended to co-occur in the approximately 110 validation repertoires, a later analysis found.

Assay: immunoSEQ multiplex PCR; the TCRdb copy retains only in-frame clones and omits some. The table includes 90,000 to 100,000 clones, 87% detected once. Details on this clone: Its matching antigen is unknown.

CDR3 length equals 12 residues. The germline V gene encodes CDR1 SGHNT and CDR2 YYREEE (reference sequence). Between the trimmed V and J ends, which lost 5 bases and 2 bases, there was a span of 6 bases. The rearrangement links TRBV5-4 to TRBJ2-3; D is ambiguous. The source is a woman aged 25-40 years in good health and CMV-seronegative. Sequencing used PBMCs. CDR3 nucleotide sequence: TGTGCCAGCAGTCCAGACACAGATACGCAGTATTTT. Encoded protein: CASSPDTDTQYF.